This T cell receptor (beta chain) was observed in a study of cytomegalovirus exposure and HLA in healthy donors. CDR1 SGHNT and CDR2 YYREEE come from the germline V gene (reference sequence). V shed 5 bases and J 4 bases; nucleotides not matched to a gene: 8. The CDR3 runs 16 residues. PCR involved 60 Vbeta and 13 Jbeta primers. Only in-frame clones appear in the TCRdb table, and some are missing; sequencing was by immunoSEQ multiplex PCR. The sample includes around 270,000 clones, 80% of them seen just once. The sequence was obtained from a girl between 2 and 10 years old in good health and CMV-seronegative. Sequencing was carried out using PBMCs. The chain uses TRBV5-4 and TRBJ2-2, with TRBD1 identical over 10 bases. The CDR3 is CASSSPGQGSTGELFF. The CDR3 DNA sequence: TGTGCCAGCAGTTCTCCGGGACAGGGGAGCACCGGGGAGCTGTTTTTT.